This T cell receptor beta chain was profiled in a study of blood T cell repertoires in COVID-19. Trimming cost V 7 bases and J 3 bases, with 12 bases left between them. The CDR3 has 14 amino acids. The germline V gene has CDR1 MNHEY and CDR2 SVGAGI. The protocol was immunoSEQ multiplex PCR, while the TCRdb copy is restricted to in-frame clones and leaves out a portion. The sample includes about 180,000 clones, about 88% of them seen just once. The chain combines TRBV6-5 with TRBJ2-2, with a tentative D call TRBD2 (7 bases). The sequence was collected from a young woman who had recovered from COVID-19. The sequenced material came from PBMCs or T cells enriched from blood (not recorded which). The CDR3 loop reads CASIAGADTGELFF. In DNA form, the CDR3 reads TGTGCCAGCATCGCGGGGGCCGACACCGGGGAGCTGTTTTTT.